A selection of T cell receptor beta chains follows, all from one sample in a study of radiotherapy plus CTLA-4 blockade in lung cancer. The protocol was immunoSEQ multiplex PCR, while the TCRdb copy is restricted to in-frame clones and leaves out a portion. The repertoire holds tens of thousands of clones, with 70% to 85% as singletons. Sequencing used peripheral blood, obtained from a patient treated with radiotherapy plus ipilimumab. These receptors were taken from a human donor with non-small cell lung cancer who had stable disease on radiotherapy plus ipilimumab. CDR3s include the opening cysteine and the closing phenylalanine or tryptophan. A D gene is named only where the DNA matches it firmly. Clone size, where shown, is once, few, many, or a class for clones that have expanded.

clone_size | v_call | d_call | cdr3_aa
once | TRBV21-1 | - | CASSKGGLLRDGYTF
- | TRBV18 | - | CASSPRARDSNQPQHF
- | TRBV19 | - | CASSGMGNTEAFF
- | TRBV7-6 | TRBD1 | CASSLDRGHNSYNEQFF
- | TRBV25-1 | - | CASSDQGTLTDTQYF
- | TRBV7-9 | - | CASTIRVITEAFF
- | TRBV28 | - | CASSPYLGAGDQPQHF
- | TRBV6-1 | - | CASSETGSGANVLTF
few | TRBV2 | - | CASTQFRDPGDPEQYF
few | TRBV19 | - | CASSIGRNTEAFF
- | TRBV28 | - | CASSFRGPRLNSPLHF
- | TRBV10-3 | TRBD1 | CAISDTDRGRDSPLHF
- | TRBV27 | - | CASSPWGMGEKLFF
once | TRBV18 | - | CASSQTEQGNTGELFF
once | TRBV4-1 | TRBD1 | CASSQGFFGRTGGRYGYTF
- | TRBV6-6 | - | CASRKGRSNQPQHF
- | TRBV2 | - | CASRANTEAFF
- | TRBV9 | - | CASSVIDTNTEAFF
- | TRBV10-3 | - | CAIRADSEETQYF
- | TRBV4-3 | - | CASSQLDREVGYTF
few | TRBV19 | - | CASSLRNLQIGGYTF
- | TRBV5-1 | TRBD2 | CASSLGLAGGTQETQYF
- | TRBV5-4 | - | CASSLVRGQGQYGYTF
- | TRBV18 | - | CASSPSDRTVNQPQHF
once | TRBV29-1 | - | CSVEGGNRTPYEQYF
- | TRBV9 | TRBD1 | CASSVGGRGQGGRNTEAFF
- | TRBV19 | - | CASSTGDFGTRTALHF
once | TRBV19 | - | CASIPDGLNTEAFF
- | TRBV19 | TRBD1 | CASSIDIRGMYGYTF
- | TRBV30 | TRBD1 | CAWSAGTGGTEAFF
- | TRBV5-1 | - | CASSEDKKGYTF
- | TRBV11-2 | - | CASSFQGGEQFF
- | TRBV6-5 | - | CASSGRRVSGYTF
- | TRBV4-2 | - | CASSHQKGGTGELFF
- | TRBV7-9 | - | CASSFAGGNQPQHF
few | TRBV7-9 | TRBD2 | CASSLREGHPINEQFF
- | TRBV6-4 | TRBD1 | CASTKRGQGGMNTEAFF
few | TRBV7-9 | - | CASSYGTLAEAFF
- | TRBV6-1 | TRBD1 | CASNIDRAGNTIYF
- | TRBV5-4 | TRBD1 | CASSFGQANEQFF
- | TRBV5-1 | - | CASSSLQGFEAFF
- | TRBV7-2 | - | CASSLSGGQGSNQPQHF
- | TRBV11-2 | - | CASSLETNQPQHF